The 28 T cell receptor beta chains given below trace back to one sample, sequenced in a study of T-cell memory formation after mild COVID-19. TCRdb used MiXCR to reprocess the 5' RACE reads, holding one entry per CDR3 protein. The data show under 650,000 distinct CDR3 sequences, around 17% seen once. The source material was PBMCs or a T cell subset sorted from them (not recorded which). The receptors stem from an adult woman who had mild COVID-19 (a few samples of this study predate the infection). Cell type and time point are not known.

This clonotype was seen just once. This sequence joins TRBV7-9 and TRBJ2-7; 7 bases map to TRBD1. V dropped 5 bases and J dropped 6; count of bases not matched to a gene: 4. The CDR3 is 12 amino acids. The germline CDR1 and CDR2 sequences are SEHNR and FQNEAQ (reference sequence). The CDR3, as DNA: TGTGCCAGCAGCAGAGACAGGGCCGAGCAGTACGTC. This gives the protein CASSRDRAEQYV.

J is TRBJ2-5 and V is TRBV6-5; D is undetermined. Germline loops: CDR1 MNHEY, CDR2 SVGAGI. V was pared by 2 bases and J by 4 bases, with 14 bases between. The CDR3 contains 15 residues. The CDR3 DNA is TGTGCCAGCAGTTACCCGGTTCAAGCCCGAGAGACCCAGTACTTC. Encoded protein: CASSYPVQARETQYF.

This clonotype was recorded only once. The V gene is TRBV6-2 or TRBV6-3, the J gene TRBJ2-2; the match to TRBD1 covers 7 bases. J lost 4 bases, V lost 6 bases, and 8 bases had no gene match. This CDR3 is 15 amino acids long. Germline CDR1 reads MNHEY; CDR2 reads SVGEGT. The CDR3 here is CASSHSGTATGELFF. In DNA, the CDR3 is TGTGCCAGCAGCCACTCCGGGACAGCCACCGGGGAGCTGTTTTTT.

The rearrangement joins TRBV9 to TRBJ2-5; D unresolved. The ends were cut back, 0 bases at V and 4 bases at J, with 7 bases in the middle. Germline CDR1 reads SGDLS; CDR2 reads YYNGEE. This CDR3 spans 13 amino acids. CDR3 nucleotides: TGTGCCAGCAGCGTAGAACAGCGAGAGACCCAGTACTTC. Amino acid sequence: CASSVEQRETQYF.

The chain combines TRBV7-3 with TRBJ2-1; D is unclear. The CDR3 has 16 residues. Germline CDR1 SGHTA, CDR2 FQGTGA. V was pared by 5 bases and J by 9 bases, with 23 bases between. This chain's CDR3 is CASSDQVGLFYGEQFF. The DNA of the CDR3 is TGTGCCAGCAGCGACCAAGTAGGCCTCTTCTATGGTGAGCAGTTCTTC.

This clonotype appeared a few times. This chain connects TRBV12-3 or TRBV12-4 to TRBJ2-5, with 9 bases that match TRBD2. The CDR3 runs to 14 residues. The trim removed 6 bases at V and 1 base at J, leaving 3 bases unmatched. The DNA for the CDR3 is TGTGCCAGCAGCCGACTAGCGGCCCAAGAGACCCAGTACTTC. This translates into CASSRLAAQETQYF.

The CDR3 here is CASGSGRGTDTQYF. The CDR3 region has the DNA TGTGCCAGCGGTAGTGGCAGGGGGACAGATACGCAGTATTTT. The chain combines TRBV6-5 with TRBJ2-3; 7 nucleotides line up with TRBD1. The J segment lost 3 bases and the V segment lost 8 bases, leaving 8 bases of the junction unmatched. The germline V gene encodes CDR1 MNHEY and CDR2 SVGAGI. CDR3 length: 14 amino acids.

CDR3 loop: CASSLVGDDYGYTF. The DNA for the CDR3 is TGTGCCAGCAGCTTGGTGGGGGACGACTATGGCTACACCTTC. The genes are TRBV5-6 and TRBJ1-2; tentatively, D is TRBD1 (5 bases). CDR3 length equals 14 residues. V was cut by 0 bases and J by 3 bases, with 9 bases left in between. In germline, CDR1 is SGHDT, CDR2 YYEEEE.

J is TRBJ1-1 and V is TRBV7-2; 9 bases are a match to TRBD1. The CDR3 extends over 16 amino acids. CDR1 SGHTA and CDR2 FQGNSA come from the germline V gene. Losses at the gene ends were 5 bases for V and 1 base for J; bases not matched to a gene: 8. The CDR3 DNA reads TGTGCCAGCAGCGTAGTCGGGACAGGGTGGAACACTGAAGCTTTCTTT. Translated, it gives CASSVVGTGWNTEAFF.

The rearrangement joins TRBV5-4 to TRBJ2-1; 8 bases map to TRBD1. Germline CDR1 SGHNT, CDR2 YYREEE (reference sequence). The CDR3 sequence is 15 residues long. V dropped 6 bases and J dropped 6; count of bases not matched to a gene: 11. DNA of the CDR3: TGTGCCAGCAACCCCAGTGGACAGGGTCGCAATGAGCAGTTCTTC. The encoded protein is CASNPSGQGRNEQFF.

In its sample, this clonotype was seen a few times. The CDR3 region has the DNA TGTGCCAGCAGCTTGGGGTGGTACGAGCAGTACTTC. Translating it yields CASSLGWYEQYF. The chain recombines TRBV5-6 with TRBJ2-7; no clear D. Trimming took 0 bases from V and 4 from J, leaving 5 bases between them. CDR1 and CDR2 (germline): SGHDT, YYEEEE. The CDR3 consists of 12 residues.

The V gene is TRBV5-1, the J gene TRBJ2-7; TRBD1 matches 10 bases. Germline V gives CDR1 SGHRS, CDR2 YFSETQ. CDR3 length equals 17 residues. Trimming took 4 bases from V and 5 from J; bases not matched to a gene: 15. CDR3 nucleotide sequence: TGCGCCAGCAGCCACCCCCTTGACAGGGGGCTGGGTGACGAGCAGTACTTC. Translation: CASSHPLDRGLGDEQYF. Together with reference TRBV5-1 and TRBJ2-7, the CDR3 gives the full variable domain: KAGVTQTPRYLIKTRGQQVTLSCSPISGHRSVSWYQQTPGQGLQFLFEYFSETQRNKGNFPGRFSGRQFSNSRSEMNVSTLELGDSALYLCASSHPLDRGLGDEQYFGPGTRLTVT.

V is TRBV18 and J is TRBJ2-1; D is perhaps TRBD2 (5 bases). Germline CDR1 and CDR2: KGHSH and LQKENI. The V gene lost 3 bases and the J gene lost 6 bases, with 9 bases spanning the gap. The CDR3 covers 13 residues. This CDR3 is CASSPRAGNEQFF. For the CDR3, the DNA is TGTGCCAGCTCACCGAGGGCGGGCAATGAGCAGTTCTTC.

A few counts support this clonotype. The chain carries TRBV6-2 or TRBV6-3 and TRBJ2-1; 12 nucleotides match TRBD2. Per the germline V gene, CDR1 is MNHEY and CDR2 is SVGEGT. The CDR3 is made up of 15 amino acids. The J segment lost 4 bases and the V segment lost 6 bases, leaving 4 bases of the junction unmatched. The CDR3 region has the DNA TGTGCCAGCAGACAACTAGCGGGAGGTTACAATGAGCAGTTCTTC. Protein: CASRQLAGGYNEQFF.

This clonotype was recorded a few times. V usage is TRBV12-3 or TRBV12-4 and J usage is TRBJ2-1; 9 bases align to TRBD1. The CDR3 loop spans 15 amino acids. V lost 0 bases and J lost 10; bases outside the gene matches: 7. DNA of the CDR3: TGTGCCAGCAGTTTAGCTAGGGGACAGGGAGGCGAGCAGTTCTTC. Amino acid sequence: CASSLARGQGGEQFF.

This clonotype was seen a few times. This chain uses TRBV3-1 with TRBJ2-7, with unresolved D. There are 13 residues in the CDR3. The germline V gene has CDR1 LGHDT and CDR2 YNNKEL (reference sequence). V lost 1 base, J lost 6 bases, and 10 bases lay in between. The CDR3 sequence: CASSQGLMVEQYF. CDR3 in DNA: TGTGCCAGCAGCCAAGGGTTGATGGTCGAGCAGTACTTC.

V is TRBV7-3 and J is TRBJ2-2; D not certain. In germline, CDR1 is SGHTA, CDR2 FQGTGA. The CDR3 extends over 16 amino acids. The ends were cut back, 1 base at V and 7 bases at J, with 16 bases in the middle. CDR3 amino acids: CASSLNAPSAGGELFF. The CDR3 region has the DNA TGTGCCAGCAGCTTAAATGCCCCCAGCGCAGGCGGGGAGCTGTTTTTT.

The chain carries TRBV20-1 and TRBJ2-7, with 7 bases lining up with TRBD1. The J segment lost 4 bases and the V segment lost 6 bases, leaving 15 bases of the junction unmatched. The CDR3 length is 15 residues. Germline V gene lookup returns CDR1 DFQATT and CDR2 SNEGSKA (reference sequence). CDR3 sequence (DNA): TGCAGTGCCGACCGGGACAGCCCCGAGGCGTACGAGCAGTACTTC. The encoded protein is CSADRDSPEAYEQYF.

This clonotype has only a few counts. The CDR3 spells CASSLADPGNYGYTF. The CDR3, as DNA: TGTGCCAGCAGCTTAGCCGACCCCGGAAACTATGGCTACACCTTC. V is TRBV7-9 and J is TRBJ1-2; D is ambiguous. The V gene's germline CDR1 is SEHNR and CDR2 FQNEAQ (reference sequence). CDR3 length: 15 amino acids. Trimming stripped 0 bases from V and 2 bases from J, with 10 bases between.

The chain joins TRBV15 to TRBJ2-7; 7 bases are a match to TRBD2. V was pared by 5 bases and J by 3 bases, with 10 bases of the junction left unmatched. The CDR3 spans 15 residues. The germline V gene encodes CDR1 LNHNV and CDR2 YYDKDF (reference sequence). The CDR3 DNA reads TGTGCCACCAGCCGGGGGGAGGTCCTGTACTACGAGCAGTACTTC. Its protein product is CATSRGEVLYYEQYF.

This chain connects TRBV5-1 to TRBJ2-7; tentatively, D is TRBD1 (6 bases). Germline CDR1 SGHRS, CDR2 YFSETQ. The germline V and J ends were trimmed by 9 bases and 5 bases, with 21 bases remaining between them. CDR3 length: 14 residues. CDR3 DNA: TGCGCCACCAGGAGTTCACAGGGTCTCAACGAGCAGTACTTC. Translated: CATRSSQGLNEQYF.

CDR3: CAWEGAYEQYF. CDR3 DNA: TGTGCCTGGGAGGGGGCCTACGAGCAGTACTTC. The rearrangement links TRBV30 to TRBJ2-7, with D perhaps TRBD1 (6 bases). Germline CDR1 GTSNPN, CDR2 SVGIG (reference sequence). Between the trimmed V and J ends, which lost 5 bases and 2 bases, there was a span of 7 bases. The CDR3 is 11 residues long.

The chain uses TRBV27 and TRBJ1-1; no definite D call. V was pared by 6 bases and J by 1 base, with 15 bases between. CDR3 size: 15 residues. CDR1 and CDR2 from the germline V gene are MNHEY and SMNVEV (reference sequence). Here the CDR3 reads CASRDPRSGNTEAFF. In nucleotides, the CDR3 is TGTGCCAGCAGAGACCCCCGATCCGGGAACACTGAAGCTTTCTTT.

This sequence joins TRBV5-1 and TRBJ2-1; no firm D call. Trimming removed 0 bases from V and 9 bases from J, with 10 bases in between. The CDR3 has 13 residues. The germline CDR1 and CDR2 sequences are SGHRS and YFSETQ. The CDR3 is CASSLGKSSEQFF. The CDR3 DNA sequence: TGCGCCAGCAGCTTGGGAAAGAGCAGTGAGCAGTTCTTC.

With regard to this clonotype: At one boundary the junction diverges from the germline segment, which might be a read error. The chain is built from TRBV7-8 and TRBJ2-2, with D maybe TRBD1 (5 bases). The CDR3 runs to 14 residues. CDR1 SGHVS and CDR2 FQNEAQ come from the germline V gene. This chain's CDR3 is CANSARPGTGELFF. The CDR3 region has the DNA TGTGCCAACAGCGCCCGACCAGGGACCGGGGAGCTGTTTTTT.

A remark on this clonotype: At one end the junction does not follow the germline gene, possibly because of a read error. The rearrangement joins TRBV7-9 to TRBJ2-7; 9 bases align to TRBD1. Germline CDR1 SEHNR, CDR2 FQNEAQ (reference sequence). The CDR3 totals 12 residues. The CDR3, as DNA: TGTGCCAGCAGCACCACTGGACAGGGGCTCCTCTTC. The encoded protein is CASSTTGQGLLF.

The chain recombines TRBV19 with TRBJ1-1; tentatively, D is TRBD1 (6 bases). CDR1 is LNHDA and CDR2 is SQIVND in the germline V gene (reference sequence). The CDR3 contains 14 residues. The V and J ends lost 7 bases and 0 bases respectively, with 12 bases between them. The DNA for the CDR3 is TGTGCCAGTACGGATGGACAGATGAACACTGAAGCTTTCTTT. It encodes CASTDGQMNTEAFF.

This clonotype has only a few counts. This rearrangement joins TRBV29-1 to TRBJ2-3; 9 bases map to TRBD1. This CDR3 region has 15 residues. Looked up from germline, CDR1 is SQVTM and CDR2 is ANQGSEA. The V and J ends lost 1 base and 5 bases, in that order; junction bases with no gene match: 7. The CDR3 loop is CSVEARTGVGDTQYF. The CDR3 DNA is TGCAGCGTTGAAGCCCGGACAGGGGTTGGAGATACGCAGTATTTT.